The 32 T cell receptor beta chains below come from one sample, sequenced in a study of patients and donors after allogeneic stem cell transplantation. TCRdb analysed the RT-PCR reads with MiXCR anew, one entry per CDR3 protein. The sample consists of around 90,000 distinct CDR3 sequences, 48% of them appearing once. The material sequenced was blood, either unsorted or a sorted T cell fraction (not recorded which). The receptors derive from a human donor who was either an allogeneic HSCT recipient or a stem cell or donor lymphocyte infusion donor (not recorded which). It is not recorded whose cells these are; they may come from a transplant donor.

This clonotype was recorded a few times. V usage is TRBV6-5 and J usage is TRBJ1-1; the D gene is possibly TRBD1 (6 bases). Germline V gene data show CDR1 as MNHEY and CDR2 as SVGAGI. The CDR3 length is 17 residues. The V end lost 4 bases, the J end lost 0 bases, and 18 bases lay between the germline ends. The CDR3, as DNA: TGTGCCAGCAGTTTCTACGCGAGACAGGACGTGAACACTGAAGCTTTCTTT. Encoded protein: CASSFYARQDVNTEAFF.

The V gene is TRBV28, the J gene TRBJ1-3, with TRBD1 matching over 7 bases. CDR1 is MDHEN, CDR2 SYDVKM, per germline. The CDR3 contains 15 residues. V dropped 7 bases and J dropped 7; count of bases not matched to a gene: 13. DNA for the CDR3: TGTGCCAGCACCGAACCCGGGACAGACTGGAACACCATATATTTT. Its protein product is CASTEPGTDWNTIYF. Using reference TRBV28 and TRBJ1-3 for the parts outside the CDR3, the full variable domain is DVKVTQSSRYLVKRTGEKVFLECVQDMDHENMFWYRQDPGLGLRLIYFSYDVKMKEKGDIPEGYSVSREKKERFSLILESASTNQTSMYLCASTEPGTDWNTIYFGEGSWLTVV.

J is TRBJ1-5 and V is TRBV19; 9 bases are a match to TRBD1. Germline V gives CDR1 LNHDA, CDR2 SQIVND (reference sequence). With 4 bases clipped from V and 2 bases from J, the junction kept 3 bases outside the gene matches. This CDR3 has 15 residues. The CDR3 sequence is CASSRGQGRNQPQHF. The CDR3 nucleotides are TGTGCCAGTAGTAGGGGACAGGGCCGCAATCAGCCCCAGCATTTT.

This clonotype was seen at least ten times. The chain has TRBV4-1 and TRBJ1-2; TRBD1 might be the D (5 bases). The CDR3 spans 15 residues. Germline V gene data show CDR1 as MGHRA and CDR2 as YSYEKL. V lost 1 base to trimming and J lost 2 bases, with 11 bases between them. The CDR3 protein is CASSQVQGSNYGYTF. As DNA, the CDR3 is TGCGCCAGCAGCCAAGTTCAGGGAAGCAACTATGGCTACACCTTC.

The chain joins TRBV6-6 to TRBJ1-5; D might be TRBD1 (6 bases). Looked up from germline, CDR1 is MNHNY and CDR2 is SVGAGI (reference sequence). The CDR3 totals 17 residues. Trimming cost V 6 bases and J 4 bases, with 22 bases left between them. The CDR3 loop is CASSPHRNGGENQPQHF. In nucleotides, the CDR3 is TGTGCCAGCAGCCCTCACCGGAATGGGGGCGAGAATCAGCCCCAGCATTTT.

The V call is TRBV12-3 or TRBV12-4, the J call TRBJ1-1; no clear D gene. The CDR3 has 12 amino acids. The V end lost 6 bases, the J end lost 10 bases, and 15 bases lay between the germline ends. In DNA, the CDR3 is TGTGCCAGCAGCGAATACAAGATTCGAGCTTTCTTT. This sequence encodes CASSEYKIRAFF.

The chain uses TRBV20-1 and TRBJ1-1; 8 positions match TRBD1. Germline-derived CDR1 and CDR2 are DFQATT and SNEGSKA (reference sequence). This CDR3 spans 14 amino acids. J gave up 0 bases and V 5 bases, and 5 bases lay outside the gene matches. In nucleotides, the CDR3 is TGCAGTGCTTCAGGGGGCTCCGTGAACACTGAAGCTTTCTTT. It codes for CSASGGSVNTEAFF.

A single count supports this clonotype. The chain has TRBV6-2 or TRBV6-3 and TRBJ1-1, with D unclear. V lost 6 bases and J lost 1, with 9 bases in between. The CDR3 has 13 amino acids. The V gene's germline CDR1 is MNHEY and CDR2 SVGEGT. CDR3 sequence: CASRGIPNTEAFF. The CDR3 DNA reads as TGTGCCAGCAGAGGGATACCGAACACTGAAGCTTTCTTT.

This clonotype came up a few times. The chain recombines TRBV10-1 with TRBJ1-2, with D possibly being TRBD1 (6 bases). Trimming shortened V by 7 bases and J by 3 bases, and 12 bases separated the two germline ends. The CDR3 has 13 amino acids. Per germline, CDR1 WNHNN and CDR2 SYGVQD (reference sequence). CDR3 DNA sequence: TGCGCCAGCATCGGCGCAGGGGACTATGGCTACACCTTC. As protein: CASIGAGDYGYTF.

The J gene is TRBJ2-1, the V gene TRBV5-1, with D tentatively TRBD2 (6 bases). CDR3 length equals 14 residues. Germline lookup yields CDR1 SGHRS and CDR2 YFSETQ. V gave up 0 bases and J gave up 10 bases, with 14 bases separating them. In nucleotides, the CDR3 is TGCGCCAGCAGCTTGGCCCTAGCGCCGGGCGAGCAGTTCTTC. Its protein product is CASSLALAPGEQFF.

V is TRBV12-3 or TRBV12-4 and J is TRBJ2-1, with a possible D match to TRBD1 (5 bases). CDR3 length equals 14 residues. V lost 8 bases and J 13 bases, leaving 24 bases between the germline ends. The CDR3 coding sequence is TGTGCCAGCGGATTAGGGGTAACTTTCGGTTATCAGTTCTTC. As protein: CASGLGVTFGYQFF.

The chain links TRBV29-1 to TRBJ1-1; D is undetermined. V gave up 2 bases and J gave up 0 bases, with 10 bases separating them. From germline, CDR1 is SQVTM and CDR2 ANQGSEA. The CDR3 is 14 amino acids. In DNA form, the CDR3 reads TGCAGCGTTGAATGGCTGAGCGTGAACACTGAAGCTTTCTTT. Protein product: CSVEWLSVNTEAFF.

V is TRBV28 and J is TRBJ2-1; TRBD1 is a possible D gene (5 bases). Trimming pared 8 bases from V and 4 bases from J, leaving 15 bases between. The length of the CDR3 is 14 residues. Germline V gene data show CDR1 as MDHEN and CDR2 as SYDVKM. The CDR3 here is CASRSRGPYNEQFF. The CDR3 nucleotides are TGTGCCAGCCGCAGTAGGGGCCCTTACAATGAGCAGTTCTTC.

V is TRBV7-2 and J is TRBJ2-5; D is ambiguous. The germline CDR1 and CDR2 sequences are SGHTA and FQGNSA. The CDR3 totals 15 residues. The ends were cut back, 1 base at V and 5 bases at J, with 14 bases in the middle. The CDR3 reads CASSLEVSDVETQYF. In DNA form, the CDR3 reads TGTGCCAGCAGCTTAGAGGTTTCGGATGTGGAGACCCAGTACTTC.

Regarding this clonotype: No conserved phenylalanine or tryptophan is present at the end of the CDR3, so a read error is the likely explanation. The limits of the CDR3 on the DNA are not certain, so only TCRdb's listed CDR3 is given. CDR3 amino acids: CASNSPGV. The rearrangement joins TRBV12-3 or TRBV12-4 to TRBJ1-1. The CDR3 region is 8 residues in length, termini included.

The CDR3 DNA follows: TGTGCCAGCAGCTTAGCGGGAGCGTCCTACGAGCAGTACTTC. It encodes CASSLAGASYEQYF. The rearrangement uses TRBV5-6 and TRBJ2-7, with 8 bases identical to TRBD2. There are 14 residues in the CDR3. V dropped 2 bases and J dropped 1; count of bases not matched to a gene: 2. Germline values: CDR1 SGHDT, CDR2 YYEEEE.

The chain links TRBV20-1 to TRBJ1-4; tentative D call: TRBD1 (5 bases). The CDR3 is 15 residues long. Germline V lookup: CDR1 DFQATT, CDR2 SNEGSKA (reference sequence). Trimming left V 2 bases short and J 5 bases short, with 15 bases between. The CDR3 spells CSARIRQGLNEKLFF. Here the CDR3 DNA reads TGCAGTGCTAGAATCCGTCAGGGCCTCAATGAAAAACTGTTTTTT.

The chain carries TRBV7-2 and TRBJ1-4; the D gene is possibly TRBD1 (6 bases). V shed 3 bases and J shed 8 bases, with 19 bases lying between them. Germline CDR1 reads SGHTA; CDR2 reads FQGNSA. The CDR3 extends over 16 amino acids. The CDR3 reads CASSFQQGFQKEKLFF. The CDR3, as DNA: TGTGCCAGCAGCTTCCAGCAGGGGTTCCAGAAGGAAAAACTGTTTTTT.

J is TRBJ2-7 and V is TRBV7-6; maybe TRBD2 (6 bases). Trimming shortened V by 0 bases and J by 4 bases, and 19 bases separated the two germline ends. Germline V CDR1 and CDR2: SGHVS, FNYEAQ. CDR3 length: 17 residues. CDR3 DNA: TGTGCCAGCAGCTTAGCTACGGACCGGGGGATAGGGTACGAGCAGTACTTC. It is translated as CASSLATDRGIGYEQYF.

This clonotype has more than one count but fewer than ten. The CDR3 sequence is CASTDRGNEKLFF. DNA for the CDR3: TGTGCCAGCACGGACAGGGGTAATGAAAAACTGTTTTTT. The chain links TRBV6-2 or TRBV6-3 to TRBJ1-4; the match to TRBD1 covers 9 bases. The germline V gene encodes CDR1 MNHEY and CDR2 SVGEGT. The CDR3 is 13 residues long. J was trimmed by 4 bases and V by 7 bases; bases with no gene match: 1.

In this sample, this clonotype turned up once. The genes are TRBV4-3 and TRBJ1-1; 9 bases agree with TRBD1. V was pared by 3 bases and J by 5 bases, with 4 bases of the junction left unmatched. Germline V gives CDR1 LGHNA, CDR2 YSLEER. The CDR3 runs to 14 residues. The CDR3 DNA sequence: TGCGCCAGCAGCCAGGACAGGGGTGGAACTGAAGCTTTCTTT. As protein: CASSQDRGGTEAFF.

The table lists this clonotype with a few counts. The gene calls are TRBV9 and TRBJ2-3, with a possible D match to TRBD2 (5 bases). V shed 0 bases and J shed 3 bases, with 14 bases lying between them. The germline V gene encodes CDR1 SGDLS and CDR2 YYNGEE. This CDR3 is built from 16 residues. The CDR3 region is CASSVDGGLRTDTQYF. The CDR3 DNA reads as TGTGCCAGCAGCGTAGACGGCGGGTTGAGGACAGATACGCAGTATTTT.

The gene calls are TRBV2 and TRBJ2-3, with D possibly being TRBD2 (5 bases). Germline V gene data show CDR1 as SNHLY and CDR2 as FYNNEI. Between the trimmed V and J ends, which lost 5 bases and 1 base, there was a span of 16 bases. The CDR3 covers 16 residues. The CDR3 loop reads CASSPEPSYGTDTQYF. The CDR3 bases are TGTGCCAGCAGTCCGGAGCCTAGCTATGGCACAGATACGCAGTATTTT.

The V gene is TRBV12-3 or TRBV12-4, the J gene TRBJ1-4; D ambiguous. V was clipped by 6 bases and J by 7 bases, with 6 bases between them. The CDR3 extends over 11 amino acids. Here the CDR3 reads CASREAEKLFF. CDR3 DNA: TGTGCCAGCAGGGAGGCTGAAAAACTGTTTTTT.

Written as DNA, the CDR3 is TGTGCCAGCAGCCCCGGGACGGATGGCTACACCTTC. Translating it yields CASSPGTDGYTF. The chain couples TRBV7-9 to TRBJ1-2; a weak D match, TRBD1 (5 bases). The CDR3 runs to 12 residues. V was pared by 5 bases and J by 6 bases, with 10 bases between. Germline CDR1 is SEHNR and CDR2 is FQNEAQ (reference sequence).

This clonotype has more than one count but fewer than ten. This chain connects TRBV7-9 to TRBJ1-4; 10 nucleotides align to TRBD1. This CDR3 contains 16 residues. Germline V gene lookup returns CDR1 SEHNR and CDR2 FQNEAQ (reference sequence). The J segment lost 8 bases and the V segment lost 4 bases, leaving 10 bases of the junction unmatched. CDR3 protein: CASSSKSGQGREKLFF. CDR3 DNA: TGTGCCAGCAGCTCCAAGTCGGGACAGGGGAGGGAAAAACTGTTTTTT.

This clonotype has more than one count but fewer than ten. The rearrangement joins TRBV20-1 to TRBJ1-2, with D possibly matching TRBD1 (5 bases). Trimming stripped 6 bases from V and 7 bases from J, with 18 bases between. This CDR3 is 13 amino acids long. Germline assignment: CDR1 DFQATT and CDR2 SNEGSKA (reference sequence). The CDR3 sequence is CSAPLEQALGYTF. CDR3 nucleotides: TGCAGTGCACCCCTGGAACAGGCGCTTGGCTACACCTTC.

The CDR3 region is CASTAGNSNQPQHF. In DNA, the CDR3 is TGTGCCAGTACCGCAGGGAATAGCAATCAGCCCCAGCATTTT. This chain links TRBV28 with TRBJ1-5, with D maybe TRBD1 (5 bases). V was trimmed by 9 bases and J by 0 bases, leaving 12 bases between them. CDR1 is MDHEN, CDR2 SYDVKM, per germline. CDR3 size: 14 residues.

The chain links TRBV6-2 or TRBV6-3 to TRBJ1-2; D is unclear. CDR3 size: 16 residues. V lost 0 bases and J 4 bases, leaving 15 bases between the germline ends. Germline CDR1 MNHEY, CDR2 SVGEGT. The CDR3 coding sequence is TGTGCCAGCAGTTACTCGCCCGGCGGGCCTACCTATGGCTACACCTTC. Its protein product is CASSYSPGGPTYGYTF.

The chain recombines TRBV18 with TRBJ2-2, with D perhaps TRBD2 (5 bases). V lost 3 bases and J 7 bases, leaving 6 bases between the germline ends. The CDR3 is 12 amino acids. Germline V lookup: CDR1 KGHSH, CDR2 LQKENI. The CDR3 protein is CASSPEVGELFF. The CDR3 DNA reads TGTGCCAGCTCACCGGAGGTCGGGGAGCTGTTTTTT.

This clonotype has only a few counts. Compared with germline, one end of the junction differs, possibly owing to a read error. The CDR3 loop reads CASSLLTFTRSNSSLHF. The CDR3 coding sequence is TGCGCCAGCAGCCTCTTGACGTTCACTAGAAGTAATTCATCCCTCCACTTT. The rearrangement uses TRBV5-1 and TRBJ1-6; D ambiguous. Germline CDR1 is SGHRS and CDR2 is YFSETQ. This CDR3 spans 17 amino acids.

This clonotype occurred a few times. The chain has TRBV7-9 and TRBJ1-4; D is possibly TRBD1 (6 bases). The CDR3 consists of 17 residues. V was trimmed by 5 bases and J by 1 base, leaving 17 bases between them. Germline CDR1 is SEHNR and CDR2 is FQNEAQ (reference sequence). This chain's CDR3 is CASSERRGHGTNEKLFF. The CDR3 nucleotides are TGTGCCAGCAGCGAACGTCGGGGGCATGGAACTAATGAAAAACTGTTTTTT.